The next 13 T cell receptor beta chains were all read from a single sample in a study of CD8 T cells in Susac syndrome. The RNA input was roughly 0.45 to 1 ug, and it was reverse transcribed with random hexamers. A single record per CDR3 protein comes from TCRdb applying MiXCR to the immunoSEQ multiplex PCR reads. This sample carries hundreds of thousands of distinct CDR3 sequences, 85% of them seen once, and the ten largest clones take roughly 0.22%. Material for sequencing was CD8+ T cells from PBMCs. The receptors were gathered from a human donor with multiple sclerosis.

The rearrangement joins TRBV6-2 or TRBV6-3 to TRBJ1-1; D not resolved. V was clipped by 2 bases and J by 4 bases, with 20 bases between them. There are 17 residues in the CDR3. The germline V gene has CDR1 MNHEY and CDR2 SVGEGT. The CDR3 is CASSYEALAGVATEAFF. The DNA of the CDR3 is TGTGCCAGCAGTTACGAAGCATTAGCGGGTGTGGCCACTGAAGCTTTCTTT.

This clonotype was counted once. The chain links TRBV27 to TRBJ1-1; D is possibly TRBD1 (5 bases). The germline V gene has CDR1 MNHEY and CDR2 SMNVEV (reference sequence). The V gene lost 3 bases and the J gene lost 3 bases, with 11 bases spanning the gap. The CDR3 contains 14 residues. The DNA for the CDR3 is TGTGCCAGCAGTTTCAGGGCAGGAGACACTGAAGCTTTCTTT. This encodes CASSFRAGDTEAFF.

The gene calls are TRBV28 and TRBJ2-5; a weak D match, TRBD1 (6 bases). Trimming removed 4 bases from V and 3 bases from J, with 18 bases in between. The CDR3 runs to 16 residues. Germline CDR1 is MDHEN and CDR2 is SYDVKM. The CDR3 region is CASSSPAAGEEETQYF. The CDR3 bases are TGTGCCAGCAGTTCCCCCGCCGCAGGGGAAGAAGAGACCCAGTACTTC. Variable domain in full (rest from reference TRBV28 and TRBJ2-5): DVKVTQSSRYLVKRTGEKVFLECVQDMDHENMFWYRQDPGLGLRLIYFSYDVKMKEKGDIPEGYSVSREKKERFSLILESASTNQTSMYLCASSSPAAGEEETQYFGPGTRLLVL.

This chain links TRBV24-1 with TRBJ2-1, with D perhaps given as TRBD1 or TRBD2 (5 bases each). This CDR3 is built from 16 residues. Trimming shortened V by 7 bases and J by 2 bases, and 17 bases separated the two germline ends. Germline V gene data show CDR1 as KGHDR and CDR2 as SFDVKD. As DNA, the CDR3 is TGTGCCACCAGCATCGCCCGGGACGCAGCCTACAATGAGCAGTTCTTC. This translates into CATSIARDAAYNEQFF.

The chain recombines TRBV5-4 with TRBJ2-7; D may be TRBD1 or TRBD2 (5 bases each). V was trimmed by 4 bases and J by 6 bases, leaving 14 bases between them. Germline V gives CDR1 SGHNT, CDR2 YYREEE (reference sequence). The CDR3 totals 13 residues. CDR3 DNA: TGTGCCAGCAGCACCCGGGGTGGGGGCGAGCAGTACTTC. As protein: CASSTRGGGEQYF.

This rearrangement joins TRBV12-3 or TRBV12-4 to TRBJ2-3; 10 bases align to TRBD2. The junction had 7 bases not matched to a gene; V was cut back by 2 bases and J by 5 bases. This CDR3 has 16 amino acids. Here the CDR3 reads CASSLSGRAGGDTQYF. The CDR3, as DNA: TGTGCCAGCAGTTTAAGCGGGAGGGCCGGGGGAGATACGCAGTATTTT.

The chain links TRBV6-2 or TRBV6-3 to TRBJ1-5; D is uncertain. The germline V gene has CDR1 MNHEY and CDR2 SVGEGT. The length of the CDR3 is 19 residues. V was trimmed by 2 bases and J by 1 base, leaving 21 bases between them. CDR3 in DNA: TGTGCCAGCAGTTACCTTTTTCGACTGGCAGAGACAAGCAATCAGCCCCAGCATTTT. Translation: CASSYLFRLAETSNQPQHF.

The J gene is TRBJ2-7, the V gene TRBV9; tentative D call: TRBD1 (6 bases). The CDR3 extends over 15 amino acids. V lost 0 bases and J lost 1, with 11 bases in between. CDR1 is SGDLS, CDR2 YYNGEE, per germline. CDR3 nucleotides: TGTGCCAGCAGCGTAGGGGGGCTCAGGTCCTACGAGCAGTACTTC. Its translation is CASSVGGLRSYEQYF.

The rearrangement links TRBV6-5 to TRBJ1-1, with D unclear. Trimming removed 1 base at V and 1 base at J, with 10 bases between. This CDR3 has 15 amino acids. The V gene's germline CDR1 is MNHEY and CDR2 SVGAGI. CDR3 bases: TGTGCCAGCAGTTACTATTGGCAAGCGAACACTGAAGCTTTCTTT. Residues: CASSYYWQANTEAFF.

In DNA form, the CDR3 reads TGTGCCAGCAGCCCTGGACAGGCCCACAACACCATATATTTT. The encoded protein is CASSPGQAHNTIYF. V usage is TRBV7-9 and J usage is TRBJ1-3; 7 bases align to TRBD1. This CDR3 contains 14 residues. Per germline, CDR1 SEHNR and CDR2 FQNEAQ (reference sequence). Trimming at V came to 5 bases and at J to 7 bases, leaving 8 bases not matched to a gene. Drawing the rest from reference TRBV7-9 and TRBJ1-3, the complete variable domain is DTGVSQNPRHKITKRGQNVTFRCDPISEHNRLYWYRQTLGQGPEFLTYFQNEAQLEKSRLLSDRFSAERPKGSFSTLEIQRTEQGDSAMYLCASSPGQAHNTIYFGEGSWLTVV.

The chain is built from TRBV20-1 and TRBJ2-1; D call uncertain. Germline V gene data show CDR1 as DFQATT and CDR2 as SNEGSKA (reference sequence). The V end lost 0 bases, the J end lost 2 bases, and 17 bases lay between the germline ends. CDR3 length: 17 residues. The CDR3 DNA sequence: TGCAGTGCTAGAGACTTCTTCGGTAACGGAACCTACAATGAGCAGTTCTTC. Translating gives CSARDFFGNGTYNEQFF.

The chain employs TRBV4-3 and TRBJ2-7; the D is unclear. Trimming took off 0 bases at V and 2 bases at J, with 11 bases between the two ends. CDR3 size: 15 residues. Germline CDR1 and CDR2: LGHNA and YSLEER. CDR3 protein: CASSQDRYSTYEQYF. The DNA of the CDR3 is TGCGCCAGCAGCCAAGATAGGTACAGTACCTACGAGCAGTACTTC.

A note on this clonotype: An end of the junction differs from the germline gene, which may be a read error. This CDR3 is CSVEEWSRGRVNYGHTF. CDR3 sequence (DNA): TGCAGCGTTGAAGAGTGGTCCAGAGGGCGAGTTAACTATGGCCACACCTTC. The V gene is TRBV29-1, the J gene TRBJ1-2; D gene unclear. The CDR3 length is 17 residues. Germline CDR1 is SQVTM and CDR2 is ANQGSEA.